This paragraph covers one TCR beta chain sequence. Germline and junction disagree at one end, which may indicate a read error. The record originates from a study of T cell changes during pregnancy in multiple sclerosis. Data came from immunoSEQ multiplex PCR; TCRdb stores just in-frame clones and leaves some out. Of tens of thousands of clones listed, 70% to 90% are singletons. The CDR3 consists of 15 residues. The germline V gene has CDR1 SGHTA and CDR2 FQGTGA. V gene TRBV7-3 combines with J gene TRBJ2-7; 9 bases align to TRBD1. This TCR came from a female donor with multiple sclerosis, enrolled in a pregnancy study. The input for sequencing was CD8+ T cells from peripheral blood mononuclear cells, taken in the third trimester of pregnancy. CDR3 sequence reads: CASSITGGAAYEQYF. Written as DNA, the CDR3 is TGTGCCAGCAGCATAACAGGGGGCGCTGCCTACGAGCAGTACTTC.